This T cell receptor (beta chain) was found in a study of beta chain features in type 1 diabetes (dated by TCRdb to between 2018 and 2020). About the full investigation: No differences in mean age, gender distribution, total cell number or subset yield were found between patients and healthy donors. The study compared TCRB repertoires of sorted circulating CD4+ T cell subsets between recently diagnosed type 1 diabetes patients and matched healthy donors. A total of about 100,000,000 sorted cells were examined across all samples, and RNA yield correlated strongly with the number of cells per subset. Regulatory and stem cell-like memory subsets were obtained from only 8 patients and roughly 8 healthy donors, while naive and central memory subsets were obtained from all 30 or so donors.

Trimming at the junction amounts to 5 bases on V and 2 bases on J, and the germline ends lie 15 bases apart. CDR1 SGHTA and CDR2 FQGTGA were looked up in the germline V gene. The CDR3 covers 15 residues, taking in both the cysteine and the phenylalanine. Of all the DNA, just the CDR3 is kept, 45 bases in frame from base 1. Details on this clone: What this receptor recognizes is not known. Base qualities are not at hand, and no much larger clone is one base apart.

All of the isolated RNA was reverse transcribed with the High Capacity cDNA Reverse Transcription Kit, so expressed TCRB transcripts were sequenced. Deep immunoSEQ sequencing was applied to naive, central memory and regulatory T cell samples, giving an average of around 3.8 million total reads per sample. Sorted cells were lysed in RLT buffer, and RNA was extracted using DNase-treated RNeasy Micro or Mini kits according to cell number. Each cell subset was processed separately to prevent cross-contamination, with patient and healthy donor samples processed together. Using the immunoSEQ multiplex PCR, TCRB sequences were amplified from cDNA into 87-bp fragments spanning the CDR3 region. Sequencing of the amplicons was performed on the Illumina HiSeq platform. The source study handled its data this way. Synthetic template baselines were used to correct PCR bias computationally, reads within Hamming distance 2 were collapsed together, and singletons that could not be merged were discarded. By aligning reads against IMGT, V, D and J genes, CDR3 length, and insertions or deletions at six rearrangement sites were assigned. Within each subset, clonotype counts were normalized to sorted cell number, after which true diversity and Gini coefficients were computed with the tcR R package. The overlap coefficient, calculated on TCRB nucleotide sequences, was used to quantify repertoire sharing. Drawn from immuneACCESS, this table holds only the in-frame rearrangements with V and J called that TCRdb kept. Clones are partly lost; checked studies trace under half to an unresolved V gene and leave the rest unexplained. For V, J and clone size, that table is used; D and trimming come from the DNA. The sample has approximately 41,000 clones on record, approximately 60% of them singletons. The ten biggest clones cover 1.5% to 2% of the sample.

A single peripheral blood draw of around 120 mL on average was collected from each donor into heparinised tubes. A BD FACSAria II and a panel including CD45RO, CCR7, CD25, CD127, CD95 and CD27 were used to sort naive, central memory, regulatory and stem cell-like memory CD4+ T cells. All sorted populations exceeded 95% purity. PBMCs were separated immediately by Lymphoprep density gradient centrifugation and were stained directly, without being cultured. Samples were stained and sorted in pairs, with one healthy donor and one patient per experiment, so that batch effects were minimized. The research as a whole found: Naive, central memory and regulatory TCRB repertoires appeared to be more similar among patients than among healthy donors. Because cDNA was sequenced instead of genomic DNA, highly expressing activated cells could be over-represented, though the groups showed no difference in activation or CD3 levels. PCR might favor shorter templates, but patient and control samples were amplified and corrected together, so any skew would affect both groups equally. Because the HLA sub-analyses included only small numbers of individuals, any influence of HLA type on TCRB rearrangement was left unresolved. In all four CD4+ subsets, TCRB CDR3 length was moderately but significantly shorter in type 1 diabetes patients. At VDJ recombination sites, type 1 diabetes patients had fewer insertions and more deleted nucleotides, which implies abnormalities in thymic rearrangement.

The sample taken for sequencing was Tregs from blood. The sample's cell subset or site, from its label and the paper: regulatory CD4+ T cells. Recombination linked TRBV7-3 to TRBJ2-5; tentative D gene TRBD1, with 5 bases matching. This sequence originates from a man aged 25-45 years with type 1 diabetes. Some clones in this sample may be carry-over from other donors' samples. The DNA sequence is as follows: TGTGCCAGCAGCCAAGGCAGGGCTTTTCAAGAGACCCAGTACTTC. Its amino acids are CASSQGRAFQETQYF.